The clone carrying this T cell receptor (beta chain) was seen repeatedly, ten times or more. Its cognate antigen is unknown. This entry comes from a study of glioma-infiltrating T cells. TCR alpha and beta CDR3 regions were amplified from RNA using iRepertoire nested multiplex PCR. In TCRdb, the multiplex PCR reads were re-called with MiXCR into one record per CDR3 protein. The sample contains over 100,000 distinct CDR3 sequences, around 25% of which appear only once. CDR3 length equals 15 residues. V lost 3 bases, J lost 6 bases, and 18 bases lay in between. Germline V gene lookup returns CDR1 MDHEN and CDR2 SYDVKM. Overall study results and limits: Gliomas, especially low-grade, showed above-expected tissue-blood divergence; non-neoplastic patients showed below.

Sequenced material: glioma tissue, nonneoplastic brain tissue, or PBMCs (not recorded which). This chain uses TRBV28 with TRBJ2-7; D may be TRBD2 (6 bases). The clonotype comes from a human donor with low-grade glioma or glioblastoma, undergoing nonglioma brain surgery, or in good health (not recorded which). The CDR3: CASSFPARLDAEQYF. CDR3 sequence (DNA): TGTGCCAGCAGTTTCCCAGCCAGACTAGATGCCGAGCAGTACTTC.